This passage covers 30 T cell receptor beta chains from one sample sequenced in a study of blood T cells in healthy people across ages. For the second PCR, which ran for about 7 to 12 cycles, a sample-barcoded 5' primer and a J-beta primer mix were used. TCRdb reanalysed the 5' RACE reads using MiXCR and keeps one entry per CDR3 protein. The table records around 650,000 distinct CDR3 sequences, less than 40% of them present only once. What was sequenced was blood. These receptors were collected from a woman aged 80 or over in good health.

A remark on this clonotype: A much larger clone sits a single nucleotide away, making a read error possible. The chain uses TRBV7-3 and TRBJ2-6; D may match TRBD1 or TRBD2 (5 bases each). This CDR3 spans 17 amino acids. Looked up from germline, CDR1 is SGHTA and CDR2 is FQGTGA. CDR3 protein: CASSLGVTASGTNVLTF. CDR3 in DNA: TGTGCCAGCAGCTTGGGAGTGACAGCTTCTGGGACCAACGTCCTGACTTTC.

This clonotype was found many times. The CDR3 sequence: CASSQDPGIPNYGYTF. The DNA of the CDR3 is TGCGCCAGCAGCCAAGATCCGGGGATTCCCAACTATGGCTACACCTTC. The genes are TRBV4-1 and TRBJ1-2; no firm D call. CDR3 length equals 16 residues. Germline V gene sequence: CDR1 MGHRA, CDR2 YSYEKL. The germline V and J ends were trimmed by 0 bases and 2 bases, with 13 bases remaining between them.

This clonotype was seen a single time. A much more abundant neighbour one base away suggests this may be a read error. J is TRBJ2-7 and V is TRBV9; D gene ambiguous. The tail of the sequence fits TRBJ2-5 better, so the J call may be wrong. CDR1 and CDR2 from the germline V gene are SGDLS and YYNGEE. The CDR3 loop spans 12 amino acids. This CDR3 reads CASNVKGETQYF. CDR3 DNA: TGTGCCAGCAACGTTAAGGGAGAGACCCAGTACTTC.

The J gene is TRBJ2-5, the V gene TRBV13, with D hard to call. CDR3 length: 13 amino acids. Trimming removed 2 bases from V and 5 bases from J, with 9 bases in between. Germline V gene sequence: CDR1 PRHDT, CDR2 FYEKMQ (reference sequence). The CDR3 loop is CASSLKTRETQYF. The CDR3 coding sequence is TGTGCCAGCAGCTTAAAGACTCGGGAGACCCAGTACTTC.

The J gene is TRBJ2-5, the V gene TRBV7-8, with D perhaps being TRBD1 or TRBD2 (5 bases each). The CDR3 has 13 residues. Germline V CDR1 and CDR2: SGHVS, FQNEAQ. V gave up 8 bases and J gave up 2 bases, with 12 bases separating them. For the CDR3, the DNA is TGTGCCAGCGAGTTCTGGGGGCAAGAGACCCAGTACTTC. It yields the protein CASEFWGQETQYF.

With respect to this clonotype: Given a much more abundant clone one base away, this may be a read error. This chain uses TRBV20-1 with TRBJ2-3; 12 bases align to TRBD2. V lost 1 base to trimming and J lost 8 bases; unmatched junction nucleotides: 13. The CDR3 contains 17 residues. Germline V gene data show CDR1 as DFQATT and CDR2 as SNEGSKA (reference sequence). CDR3 protein: CSARVTGTSGFRGTQYF. CDR3 DNA: TGCAGTGCTAGAGTCACCGGGACTAGCGGGTTCCGGGGTACGCAGTATTTT.

This clonotype was seen only a few times. The V gene is TRBV20-1, the J gene TRBJ2-3; TRBD2 matches 7 bases. This CDR3 spans 16 amino acids. In germline, CDR1 is DFQATT, CDR2 SNEGSKA (reference sequence). Losses at the gene ends were 5 bases for V and 3 bases for J; bases not matched to a gene: 14. The DNA for the CDR3 is TGCAGTGCTGGGGGTCTGGGGGGGACTGGGACAGATACGCAGTATTTT. As protein: CSAGGLGGTGTDTQYF.

This clonotype was counted ten times or more. A much larger clone differs from this one at a single base, so this may be a read error. The rearrangement joins TRBV12-3 or TRBV12-4 to TRBJ2-1; D is uncertain. The V end lost 4 bases, the J end lost 8 bases, and 6 bases lay between the germline ends. The CDR3 is made up of 11 amino acids. For the CDR3, the DNA is TGTGCCAGCAGTTCTTGCGATGAGCAGTTCTTC. This codes for CASSSCDEQFF.

The chain carries TRBV6-2 or TRBV6-3 and TRBJ1-1; D is uncertain. The CDR3 runs 13 residues. V lost 10 bases and J lost 6, with 18 bases in between. Germline V CDR1 and CDR2: MNHEY, SVGEGT. The CDR3 loop reads CATWQYLAAEAFF. The CDR3 region has the DNA TGTGCCACCTGGCAGTACCTCGCCGCTGAAGCTTTCTTT.

The rearrangement uses TRBV18 and TRBJ1-5; D is possibly TRBD1 (6 bases). Looked up from germline, CDR1 is KGHSH and CDR2 is LQKENI. The CDR3 extends over 15 amino acids. V was pared by 6 bases and J by 1 base, with 13 bases between. CDR3 DNA sequence: TGTGCCAGCTCCAAGACAGGAGTGAGCAATCAGCCCCAGCATTTT. Protein product: CASSKTGVSNQPQHF.

The chain uses TRBV7-2 and TRBJ2-5, with 7 positions matching TRBD2. Trimming took 4 bases from V and 0 from J; bases not matched to a gene: 14. Germline CDR1 is SGHTA and CDR2 is FQGNSA. This CDR3 comprises 18 residues. CDR3 bases: TGTGCCAGCAGCTGGGGGGGGTTGTGGGGGGAGAACCAAGAGACCCAGTACTTC. Protein: CASSWGGLWGENQETQYF.

Comment on this clonotype: Since a much larger clone is just one base distant, this may be a read error. CDR3 in amino acids: CASSFTEKRYF. CDR3 DNA: TGTGCCAGCAGCTTTACAGAAAAGCGGTACTTC. This chain uses TRBV7-9 with TRBJ2-7; no reliable D call. V shed 3 bases and J shed 12 bases, with 12 bases lying between them. This CDR3 region has 11 residues. Per germline, CDR1 SEHNR and CDR2 FQNEAQ (reference sequence).

This clonotype was seen repeatedly, ten times or more. The gene calls are TRBV12-3 or TRBV12-4 and TRBJ1-2; D uncertain. The CDR3 covers 11 residues. The V gene lost 4 bases and the J gene lost 8 bases, with 8 bases spanning the gap. This chain's CDR3 is CASSSFGGYTF. Written as DNA, the CDR3 is TGTGCCAGCAGTTCCTTTGGGGGCTACACCTTC.

This clonotype has at least ten counts. This chain joins TRBV4-1 and TRBJ2-1; either TRBD1 or TRBD2 may fit D (5 bases each). V dropped 3 bases and J dropped 8 bases, with 11 bases sitting between them. Germline CDR1 is MGHRA and CDR2 is YSYEKL. This CDR3 is built from 13 residues. The CDR3 bases are TGCGCCAGCAGCCACCGAGAGGGGTATGAGCAGTTCTTC. It is translated as CASSHREGYEQFF.

This clonotype was picked up many times. The chain uses TRBV12-3 or TRBV12-4 and TRBJ2-7; D remains unclear. V was cut by 1 base and J by 3 bases, with 7 bases left in between. The CDR3 extends over 13 amino acids. The CDR3 loop reads CASSLGSHYEQYF. The CDR3 bases are TGTGCCAGCAGTTTAGGCAGCCACTACGAGCAGTACTTC.

The chain employs TRBV11-2 and TRBJ1-1; a possible D gene is TRBD1 (6 bases). CDR3 length: 18 residues. Trimming took off 7 bases at V and 3 bases at J, with 27 bases between the two ends. Germline V gives CDR1 SGHAT, CDR2 FQNNGV. The chain's CDR3 is CASTVGGGTRVIYTEAFF. CDR3 nucleotides: TGTGCCAGCACGGTCGGAGGGGGGACGCGAGTAATATACACTGAAGCTTTCTTT. The full variable domain, with the rest looked up from reference TRBV11-2 and TRBJ1-1, is EAGVAQSPRYKIIEKRQSVAFWCNPISGHATLYWYQQILGQGPKLLIQFQNNGVVDDSQLPKDRFSAERLKGVDSTLKIQPAKLEDSAVYLCASTVGGGTRVIYTEAFFGQGTRLTVV.

The V and J genes are TRBV12-5 and TRBJ1-1; D call uncertain. Trimming shortened V by 5 bases and J by 5 bases, and 15 bases separated the two germline ends. Germline V CDR1 and CDR2: LGHNT, FRNRAP. This CDR3 comprises 14 residues. CDR3 coding DNA: TGTGCTAGTGGTCCTCAGTCGGGGTTTACTGAAGCTTTCTTT. It codes for CASGPQSGFTEAFF.

V and J are TRBV12-3 or TRBV12-4 and TRBJ1-1; tentatively, D is TRBD1 (5 bases). V was trimmed by 2 bases and J by 3 bases, leaving 13 bases between them. There are 15 residues in the CDR3. DNA for the CDR3: TGTGCCAGCAGTTTACGGGACGGGGACGACACTGAAGCTTTCTTT. It encodes CASSLRDGDDTEAFF.

The chain employs TRBV7-6 and TRBJ2-7, with TRBD1 identical over 9 bases. Germline V gives CDR1 SGHVS, CDR2 FNYEAQ. V shed 7 bases and J 3 bases; nucleotides not matched to a gene: 10. CDR3 size: 15 residues. The CDR3 here is CASNSGGTGRYEQYF. DNA of the CDR3: TGTGCCAGCAACTCGGGTGGGACAGGGCGCTACGAGCAGTACTTC.

The chain recombines TRBV7-2 with TRBJ2-5, with a possible D match to TRBD2 (6 bases). CDR1 and CDR2 from the germline V gene are SGHTA and FQGNSA. Trimming removed 6 bases from V and 4 bases from J, with 18 bases in between. The CDR3 has 15 amino acids. Written as DNA, the CDR3 is TGTGCCAGCAGTTCCCGGGGGTTAGCGGCAGAGACCCAGTACTTC. Protein sequence: CASSSRGLAAETQYF.

This clonotype was recorded at least ten times. The chain recombines TRBV20-1 with TRBJ1-2; D possibly corresponds to TRBD1 (6 bases). Trimming pared 6 bases from V and 1 base from J, leaving 15 bases between. This CDR3 contains 14 residues. The germline CDR1 and CDR2 sequences are DFQATT and SNEGSKA (reference sequence). The CDR3 loop is CSAPGTGSNYGYTF. The CDR3 nucleotides are TGCAGTGCCCCCGGCACAGGGAGTAACTATGGCTACACCTTC.

This clonotype was picked up a small number of times. The chain recombines TRBV19 with TRBJ1-5, with D possibly matching TRBD1 (6 bases). The CDR3 runs 16 residues. Germline CDR1 LNHDA, CDR2 SQIVND (reference sequence). V was trimmed by 2 bases and J by 3 bases, leaving 14 bases between them. The CDR3 reads CASSIQGGASNQPQHF. CDR3 coding DNA: TGTGCCAGTAGTATACAAGGGGGGGCTTCCAATCAGCCCCAGCATTTT.

Points on this clonotype: A much more abundant neighbour one base away suggests this may be a read error. The J gene is TRBJ2-5, the V gene TRBV9, with D perhaps matching TRBD1 (6 bases). V was clipped by 3 bases and J by 1 base, with 13 bases between them. The germline CDR1 and CDR2 sequences are SGDLS and YYNGEE. The CDR3 length is 15 residues. The CDR3, as DNA: TGTGCCAGCAGCGGCCATGGCAGGGGCCAAGAGACCCAGTACTTC. This sequence encodes CASSGHGRGQETQYF. Complete variable domain (other parts from reference TRBV9 and TRBJ2-5): DSGVTQTPKHLITATGQRVTLRCSPRSGDLSVYWYQQSLDQGLQFLIQYYNGEERAKGNILERFSAQQFPDLHSELNLSSLELGDSALYFCASSGHGRGQETQYFGPGTRLLVL.

This clonotype showed up just a few times. The rearrangement links TRBV20-1 to TRBJ2-3; 9 bases line up with TRBD1. V lost 3 bases and J lost 0; bases outside the gene matches: 10. Germline V lookup: CDR1 DFQATT, CDR2 SNEGSKA (reference sequence). The CDR3 runs to 17 residues. CDR3 nucleotide sequence: TGCAGTGCTAGTGGACAGGGGTCCTTGGTTAGCACAGATACGCAGTATTTT. The encoded protein is CSASGQGSLVSTDTQYF.

Only a few counts were recorded for this clonotype. The rearrangement links TRBV12-3 or TRBV12-4 to TRBJ1-6; D unclear. Deletions cut 6 bases from V and 7 bases from J, with 10 bases between. CDR3 size: 13 residues. CDR3 nucleotides: TGTGCCAGCAGGCAAGCCCCAAATTCACCCCTCCACTTT. It translates to CASRQAPNSPLHF.

The table lists this clonotype with a few counts. The chain has TRBV7-2 and TRBJ1-5; TRBD1 agrees at 7 bases. The CDR3 has 14 amino acids. The V and J ends lost 4 bases and 3 bases, in that order; junction bases with no gene match: 3. Germline V gene data show CDR1 as SGHTA and CDR2 as FQGNSA. CDR3 region: CASSSGQYNQPQHF. The CDR3 DNA follows: TGTGCCAGCAGCTCGGGACAGTACAATCAGCCCCAGCATTTT.

The sample holds many counts of this clonotype. This sequence joins TRBV7-2 and TRBJ2-6, with D possibly being TRBD2 (5 bases). CDR1 and CDR2 (germline): SGHTA, FQGNSA. The length of the CDR3 is 16 residues. The ends were cut back, 5 bases at V and 2 bases at J, with 13 bases in the middle. The CDR3 sequence is CASSAGHPAGANVLTF. CDR3 nucleotides: TGTGCCAGCAGCGCGGGTCACCCGGCTGGGGCCAACGTCCTGACTTTC.

About this clonotype itself: A clone one base away is much larger, so this may be a read error. This rearrangement joins TRBV7-3 to TRBJ2-7; D is undetermined. Germline V CDR1 and CDR2: SGHTA, FQGTGA. V was trimmed by 5 bases and J by 7 bases, leaving 12 bases between them. The CDR3 spans 12 residues. CDR3 sequence reads: CASSPLRNEQYF. The CDR3 region has the DNA TGTGCCAGCAGCCCGTTGAGGAATGAGCAGTACTTC.

In this sample, this clonotype turned up many times. The rearrangement links TRBV20-1 to TRBJ2-7; D is unresolved. Germline CDR1 DFQATT, CDR2 SNEGSKA (reference sequence). The CDR3 totals 12 residues. Trimming took 3 bases from V and 7 from J, leaving 13 bases between them. The DNA for the CDR3 is TGCAGTGCTAGCCAGGCCGGAAGGGAGCAGTACTTC. Its translation is CSASQAGREQYF.

At least ten counts were recorded for this clonotype. J is TRBJ2-6 and V is TRBV12-3 or TRBV12-4; D uncertain. V was cut by 5 bases and J by 0 bases, with 8 bases left in between. This CDR3 contains 15 residues. In nucleotides, the CDR3 is TGTGCCAGCAGTATTCGGGTCTCTGGGGCCAACGTCCTGACTTTC. Translated: CASSIRVSGANVLTF.